Sequencing of this T cell receptor beta chain was carried out in a study of T cells in Graves' hyperthyroidism and ophthalmopathy. Findings of the study overall: Most clonotypes expanded in the thyroid (above 0.001) were also present in blood.

Aged 18 to 65, the patients had hyperthyroidism that was newly diagnosed and had lasted under 2 months. Clinical symptoms, serum thyroxine and TRAb, thyroid ultrasound and orbital computed tomography were used for the diagnoses. This clonotype was picked up many times. Its antigen remains unidentified. The CDR3 regions of TCR beta were amplified from RNA transcripts. Primed by the HTBI set, a first-round RT-PCR was run on the TCR CDR3. TCRdb processed the multiplex PCR reads anew with MiXCR; each CDR3 protein has one entry. This table has over 700,000 distinct CDR3 sequences, more than 30% appearing once. The CDR3 is 15 residues long. V was shortened by 8 bases and J by 3 bases, with 20 bases between the two germline ends. CDR1 is ENHRY and CDR2 is SYGVKD in the germline V gene.

The chain recombines TRBV10-3 with TRBJ2-7; tentatively, D is TRBD2 (6 bases). Sequencing input: blood. This receptor was identified in a man between 18 and 35 years old with Graves' hyperthyroidism. The CDR3 sequence is CAIGEAGNLRYEQYF. The CDR3, as DNA: TGTGCCATCGGGGAGGCAGGGAACCTTCGCTACGAGCAGTACTTC.